This is a list of T cell receptor beta chains from one sample in a study of cytotoxic CD8 clonotypes in ibrutinib-treated CLL. The assay was immunoSEQ multiplex PCR, and TCRdb's table has in-frame clones only and misses some. The sample contains 55,000 to 80,000 clones, roughly 50% of which appear only once. Sequencing was performed on PBMCs, taken after 12 months of ibrutinib treatment. The receptors were gathered from a human donor with chronic lymphocytic leukemia. Both conserved end residues are part of each CDR3. Fields, in order: V gene, CDR3 length, D gene, CDR3 protein. The D gene is left open where the match is weak.

V gene: TRBV5-3
CDR3 length: 14
D gene: .
CDR3 protein: CARSLVGDHQPQHF

V gene: TRBV6-1
CDR3 length: 16
D gene: TRBD2
CDR3 protein: CASSELPSGSTDTQYF

V gene: TRBV7-2
CDR3 length: 17
D gene: .
CDR3 protein: CASSPTFGSVTNYGYTF

V gene: TRBV19
CDR3 length: 14
D gene: .
CDR3 protein: CASSTGTPGEKLFF

V gene: TRBV5-6
CDR3 length: 17
D gene: .
CDR3 protein: CASSLSLGQRGNQPQHF

V gene: TRBV28
CDR3 length: 13
D gene: TRBD1
CDR3 protein: CASRKGQSYGYTF

V gene: TRBV5-1
CDR3 length: 15
D gene: .
CDR3 protein: CASSWGTRQNTEAFF

V gene: TRBV7-2
CDR3 length: 13
D gene: .
CDR3 protein: CASSLRVTGELFF

V gene: TRBV19
CDR3 length: 16
D gene: TRBD1
CDR3 protein: CASSMGTGSGANVLTF

V gene: TRBV28
CDR3 length: 13
D gene: .
CDR3 protein: CASSLRYPSEQYF

V gene: TRBV5-4
CDR3 length: 13
D gene: .
CDR3 protein: CASSRGAQYGYTF

V gene: TRBV19
CDR3 length: 14
D gene: .
CDR3 protein: CASSISTGSGGYTF

V gene: TRBV14
CDR3 length: 15
D gene: TRBD1
CDR3 protein: CASSLSGTGVEKLFF

V gene: TRBV6-1
CDR3 length: 14
D gene: .
CDR3 protein: CASSERSRGSEQFF

V gene: TRBV12-5
CDR3 length: 17
D gene: TRBD1
CDR3 protein: CASQRRQGTDMNTEAFF

V gene: TRBV23-1
CDR3 length: 16
D gene: TRBD1
CDR3 protein: CASPNPPDRDRYGYTF

V gene: TRBV13
CDR3 length: 16
D gene: .
CDR3 protein: CASSSSRGIGSYEQYF

V gene: TRBV14
CDR3 length: 17
D gene: .
CDR3 protein: CASSPWAHKGHHYEQYF

V gene: TRBV5-1
CDR3 length: 18
D gene: .
CDR3 protein: CASSVRNSNQATNEKLFF

V gene: TRBV5-1
CDR3 length: 16
D gene: .
CDR3 protein: CASLITAGANTAELFF

V gene: TRBV18
CDR3 length: 16
D gene: .
CDR3 protein: CASSPQGSISPDGYTF

V gene: TRBV6-1
CDR3 length: 14
D gene: .
CDR3 protein: CASSAQGDDSPLHF

V gene: TRBV7-2
CDR3 length: 14
D gene: .
CDR3 protein: CASSWPTNTGELFF

V gene: TRBV2
CDR3 length: 14
D gene: TRBD2
CDR3 protein: CASSEVLAGAPEFF

V gene: TRBV5-6
CDR3 length: 15
D gene: .
CDR3 protein: CASSLGAGRDQPQHF

V gene: TRBV4-1
CDR3 length: 19
D gene: TRBD2
CDR3 protein: CASSQAPTSGREPAYEQYF

V gene: TRBV6-5
CDR3 length: 13
D gene: .
CDR3 protein: CASTQTVNTEAFF

V gene: TRBV19
CDR3 length: 14
D gene: .
CDR3 protein: CASSILLAGNEQFF

V gene: TRBV6-1
CDR3 length: 14
D gene: .
CDR3 protein: CASSPLGVGETQYF

V gene: TRBV5-1
CDR3 length: 22
D gene: TRBD2
CDR3 protein: CASSFSPRTSGGTGSSTDTQYF

V gene: TRBV5-1
CDR3 length: 15
D gene: TRBD1
CDR3 protein: CASSLIPGGNQPQHF

V gene: TRBV6-1
CDR3 length: 15
D gene: TRBD2
CDR3 protein: CASSPLRGGTDTQYF

V gene: TRBV7-8
CDR3 length: 18
D gene: TRBD1
CDR3 protein: CASSLVVKVQGRNTEAFF

V gene: TRBV6-5
CDR3 length: 15
D gene: .
CDR3 protein: CASSYSSHGNQPQHF

V gene: TRBV30
CDR3 length: 15
D gene: TRBD2
CDR3 protein: CAWGLAGGHSYEQYF

V gene: TRBV6-5
CDR3 length: 11
D gene: .
CDR3 protein: CASSLQGEQYF

V gene: TRBV2
CDR3 length: 15
D gene: .
CDR3 protein: CASSEALGVSNEQFF

V gene: TRBV6-5
CDR3 length: 15
D gene: .
CDR3 protein: CASIKTSSSYNEQFF

V gene: TRBV5-1
CDR3 length: 17
D gene: .
CDR3 protein: CASSSGTRGSGAMQQFF

V gene: TRBV6-5
CDR3 length: 14
D gene: TRBD1
CDR3 protein: CASSTDRSAGELFF

V gene: TRBV7-9
CDR3 length: 15
D gene: TRBD1
CDR3 protein: CASSLDTGGNQPQHF

V gene: TRBV5-1
CDR3 length: 14
D gene: .
CDR3 protein: CASSLWGNNEKLFF

V gene: TRBV18
CDR3 length: 15
D gene: .
CDR3 protein: CASSPQDVAGYGYTF

V gene: TRBV18
CDR3 length: 14
D gene: .
CDR3 protein: CASSQDISGNTIYF

V gene: TRBV6-6
CDR3 length: 12
D gene: TRBD2
CDR3 protein: CASNQGGGEQFF

V gene: TRBV4-2
CDR3 length: 12
D gene: .
CDR3 protein: CASSQEADTQYF

V gene: TRBV5-5
CDR3 length: 15
D gene: TRBD2
CDR3 protein: CASSQGLAEQYEQYF

V gene: TRBV6-1
CDR3 length: 12
D gene: .
CDR3 protein: CASSDPSLPQHF

V gene: TRBV4-1
CDR3 length: 15
D gene: .
CDR3 protein: CASSQEGPQPNTIYF

V gene: TRBV27
CDR3 length: 16
D gene: .
CDR3 protein: CASSFPGQIGGDEQFF

V gene: TRBV10-3
CDR3 length: 16
D gene: TRBD1
CDR3 protein: CAISESKGAPNTEAFF

V gene: TRBV7-2
CDR3 length: 16
D gene: TRBD2
CDR3 protein: CASSLVASGSQNIQYF

V gene: TRBV4-1
CDR3 length: 15
D gene: TRBD1
CDR3 protein: CASSQAGQALNTIYF

V gene: TRBV14
CDR3 length: 19
D gene: .
CDR3 protein: CASSPISGTHQSGANVLTF

V gene: TRBV2
CDR3 length: 16
D gene: .
CDR3 protein: CASDPVMGEGNTEAFF

V gene: TRBV6-6
CDR3 length: 14
D gene: TRBD2
CDR3 protein: CASTRAGEANEQFF

V gene: TRBV21-1
CDR3 length: 12
D gene: .
CDR3 protein: CASSKDYYGYTF